Listed here are 25 T cell receptor beta chains from one sample, sequenced in a study of T-cell reconstitution after alpha-beta-depleted transplantation in children. The authors prepared the TCRbeta library with unique molecular identifiers. TCRdb re-called the PCR reads with MiXCR, one entry per CDR3 protein. The sample shows 500,000 to 750,000 distinct CDR3 sequences, over 25% of them seen only once. Sequences were derived from PBMCs, sampled before TCRalphabeta/CD19-depleted stem cell transplant. Receptors were obtained from a boy in the first two years of life with Wiskott-Aldrich syndrome, due to receive a stem cell transplant.

The rearrangement uses TRBV11-2 and TRBJ2-1, with D tentatively TRBD2 (7 bases). With 5 bases removed from V and 6 bases from J, the gap between germline ends came to 17 bases. CDR1 is SGHAT, CDR2 FQNNGV, per germline. The CDR3 has 15 amino acids. CDR3 residues: CASSRGEGVGNEQFF. CDR3 bases: TGTGCCAGCAGCAGGGGGGAGGGAGTAGGCAATGAGCAGTTCTTC.

This clonotype was detected only once. The chain recombines TRBV9 with TRBJ2-5; weak D call: TRBD2 (6 bases). The CDR3 contains 14 residues. CDR1 and CDR2 (germline): SGDLS, YYNGEE. Trimming left V 0 bases short and J 4 bases short, with 10 bases between. The CDR3 here is CASSVAAGRETQYF. The CDR3 DNA sequence: TGTGCCAGCAGCGTAGCGGCGGGGAGAGAGACCCAGTACTTC.

This clonotype has just a few counts. The V and J genes are TRBV12-3 or TRBV12-4 and TRBJ2-4; perhaps TRBD2 as D (6 bases). The CDR3 totals 15 residues. Between the trimmed V and J ends, which lost 6 bases and 5 bases, there was a span of 17 bases. The DNA of the CDR3 is TGTGCCAGCAGCCGAACAGCCGGGACTGAAAACATTCAGTACTTC. Its translation: CASSRTAGTENIQYF.

The CDR3 coding sequence is TGCAGCGTTGAGAGGAGCGGGAGGAACCAAGAGACCCAGTACTTC. Translated, it gives CSVERSGRNQETQYF. V is TRBV29-1 and J is TRBJ2-5; TRBD2 matches 9 bases. The germline gives CDR1 SQVTM, CDR2 ANQGSEA. This CDR3 region has 15 residues. V trimming: 3 bases; J trimming: 0 bases; junction bases outside the gene matches: 5.

The chain combines TRBV12-3 or TRBV12-4 with TRBJ2-7; 8 nucleotides agree with TRBD2. V lost 6 bases and J lost 6; bases outside the gene matches: 19. The CDR3 extends over 17 amino acids. DNA for the CDR3: TGTGCCAGCAGCCCCTGGGGTCTGGGTAGCGGGATGCGCGAGCAGTACTTC. Translation: CASSPWGLGSGMREQYF.

Only a few counts were recorded for this clonotype. CDR3: CASSQPSGSHEQYF. The CDR3 coding sequence is TGTGCCAGCAGTCAACCTAGCGGGAGCCACGAGCAGTACTTC. The chain uses TRBV27 and TRBJ2-7; TRBD2 aligns across 10 bases. V trimming: 5 bases; J trimming: 5 bases; junction bases outside the gene matches: 6. Germline lookup yields CDR1 MNHEY and CDR2 SMNVEV (reference sequence). This CDR3 is built from 14 residues.

The chain carries TRBV30 and TRBJ2-5, with TRBD2 matching 9 bases. After removal of 0 bases from V and 2 bases from J, the junction contained 13 bases not matched to a gene. Per the germline V gene, CDR1 is GTSNPN and CDR2 is SVGIG (reference sequence). CDR3 length: 18 amino acids. CDR3 loop: CAWSVRSPSGIGQETQYF. CDR3 DNA sequence: TGTGCCTGGAGTGTACGATCCCCTAGCGGGATAGGGCAAGAGACCCAGTACTTC.

This clonotype was found many times. The J gene is TRBJ2-1, the V gene TRBV5-1; possible D gene TRBD2, 6 bases. Deletions cut 7 bases from V and 2 bases from J, with 16 bases between. Germline assignment: CDR1 SGHRS and CDR2 YFSETQ. The CDR3 consists of 15 residues. The CDR3 is CASLRDGSAYNEQFF. CDR3 nucleotides: TGCGCCAGCCTCCGAGACGGGAGCGCCTACAATGAGCAGTTCTTC.

This clonotype was picked up a small number of times. V gene TRBV20-1 combines with J gene TRBJ2-1, with TRBD2 matching 14 bases. The length of the CDR3 is 16 residues. J was trimmed by 6 bases and V by 5 bases; bases with no gene match: 9. The germline V gene encodes CDR1 DFQATT and CDR2 SNEGSKA (reference sequence). CDR3 coding DNA: TGCAGTGCTTCCCGACTAGCGGGAGGGCCTGGCAATGAGCAGTTCTTC. Amino acids: CSASRLAGGPGNEQFF.

This chain uses TRBV4-2 with TRBJ2-3; TRBD2 matches at 10 bases. From germline, CDR1 is LGHNA and CDR2 YNFKEQ. The J segment lost 4 bases and the V segment lost 1 base, leaving 11 bases of the junction unmatched. This CDR3 region has 18 residues. CDR3 bases: TGTGCCAGCAGCCAAGTCTGGCTAGCGGGAGAGAAGGCAGATACGCAGTATTTT. Its translation is CASSQVWLAGEKADTQYF.

Only a few counts were recorded for this clonotype. The chain links TRBV5-1 to TRBJ2-1, with TRBD1 matching 7 bases. The trim removed 6 bases at V and 9 bases at J, leaving 18 bases unmatched. CDR1 is SGHRS, CDR2 YFSETQ, per germline. This CDR3 comprises 16 residues. Written as DNA, the CDR3 is TGCGCCAGCAAGGGCGACCGGGGTCAGGGGGATGGTGAGCAGTTCTTC. Amino acids: CASKGDRGQGDGEQFF.

This clonotype was seen a handful of times. The chain couples TRBV10-3 to TRBJ2-7, with 10 bases lining up with TRBD2. The trim removed 0 bases at V and 1 base at J, leaving 9 bases unmatched. Germline loops: CDR1 ENHRY, CDR2 SYGVKD. CDR3 length: 18 residues. CDR3 region: CAISESVLAGARSYEQYF. Here the CDR3 DNA reads TGTGCCATCAGTGAGTCCGTCCTAGCGGGAGCCCGGTCCTACGAGCAGTACTTC.

The chain couples TRBV5-6 to TRBJ2-3; 14 bases are a match to TRBD2. With V trimmed by 4 bases and J by 7 bases, 8 bases remained unmatched. The CDR3 runs 16 residues. The germline V gene encodes CDR1 SGHDT and CDR2 YYEEEE. In nucleotides, the CDR3 is TGTGCCAGCAGCGACCGCTGGACTAGCGGGAGGTATACGCAGTATTTT. This gives the protein CASSDRWTSGRYTQYF.

This chain joins TRBV20-1 and TRBJ2-2, with TRBD1 identical over 7 bases. J was trimmed by 6 bases and V by 8 bases; bases with no gene match: 9. This CDR3 is 13 amino acids long. Germline CDR1 is DFQATT and CDR2 is SNEGSKA (reference sequence). This CDR3 reads CSTIRQGSGELFF. The CDR3, as DNA: TGCAGTACTATAAGACAGGGATCCGGGGAGCTGTTTTTT.

The rearrangement uses TRBV11-2 and TRBJ2-1; D not resolved. Germline V gene lookup returns CDR1 SGHAT and CDR2 FQNNGV. V lost 5 bases to trimming and J lost 2 bases, with 22 bases between them. The CDR3 has 18 amino acids. CDR3 protein: CASSVPPPKGPAYNEQFF. The CDR3 nucleotides read TGTGCCAGCAGCGTGCCCCCCCCCAAGGGTCCGGCCTACAATGAGCAGTTCTTC. Looking up the rest from reference TRBV11-2 and TRBJ2-1 gives the full variable domain: EAGVAQSPRYKIIEKRQSVAFWCNPISGHATLYWYQQILGQGPKLLIQFQNNGVVDDSQLPKDRFSAERLKGVDSTLKIQPAKLEDSAVYLCASSVPPPKGPAYNEQFFGPGTRLTVL.

This chain links TRBV7-2 with TRBJ2-4, with D hard to call. Trimming removed 5 bases from V and 1 base from J, with 18 bases in between. Germline lookup yields CDR1 SGHTA and CDR2 FQGNSA. The CDR3 extends over 17 amino acids. CDR3: CASSPRAKVGAKNIQYF. The CDR3 DNA reads as TGTGCCAGCAGCCCTAGGGCGAAGGTTGGGGCCAAAAACATTCAGTACTTC.

CDR3 region: CASSFGLAGIYNEQFF. CDR3 bases: TGTGCCAGCAGCTTTGGACTAGCGGGAATCTACAATGAGCAGTTCTTC. The rearrangement links TRBV5-5 to TRBJ2-1; 12 nucleotides match TRBD2. This CDR3 region has 16 residues. The trim removed 2 bases at V and 3 bases at J, leaving 3 bases unmatched. CDR1 SGHKS and CDR2 YYEKEE come from the germline V gene (reference sequence).

J is TRBJ2-7 and V is TRBV20-1; D might be TRBD1 (5 bases). CDR1 DFQATT and CDR2 SNEGSKA come from the germline V gene (reference sequence). V lost 3 bases and J lost 5, with 17 bases in between. This CDR3 spans 14 amino acids. Here the CDR3 DNA reads TGCAGTGCTAGGCGTCCGGGTACAGGCAACGAGCAGTACTTC. Residues: CSARRPGTGNEQYF.

In this sample, this clonotype turned up a few times. The chain uses TRBV6-1 and TRBJ1-1; possibly TRBD1 for D (5 bases). V lost 4 bases and J lost 4, with 16 bases in between. The CDR3 extends over 15 amino acids. Per the germline V gene, CDR1 is MNHNS and CDR2 is SASEGT. This CDR3 is CASSADTWGSTEAFF. In DNA, the CDR3 is TGTGCCAGCAGTGCGGACACCTGGGGATCCACTGAAGCTTTCTTT.

This clonotype was counted between two and nine times. The chain carries TRBV5-6 and TRBJ2-3, with D maybe TRBD2 (5 bases). This CDR3 spans 13 amino acids. Trimming stripped 3 bases from V and 5 bases from J, with 10 bases between. Germline V gene sequence: CDR1 SGHDT, CDR2 YYEEEE. The CDR3 region has the DNA TGTGCCAGCAGCTCCGGTCGGGAAGATACGCAGTATTTT. Translated: CASSSGREDTQYF.

The chain employs TRBV27 and TRBJ1-1, with no clear D. The CDR3 runs 14 residues. The V end lost 6 bases, the J end lost 9 bases, and 20 bases lay between the germline ends. CDR1 is MNHEY and CDR2 is SMNVEV in the germline V gene (reference sequence). The CDR3 DNA is TGTGCCAGCAGCCGTCTGGGCGGAGAACTTAAAGCTTTCTTT. Its translation: CASSRLGGELKAFF.

This chain joins TRBV4-2 and TRBJ2-2, with D possibly being TRBD2 (5 bases). V gave up 1 base and J gave up 1 base, with 10 bases separating them. Germline-derived CDR1 and CDR2 are LGHNA and YNFKEQ. The CDR3 contains 16 residues. CDR3 in DNA: TGTGCCAGCAGCCAAGTAGCCAGCGGGAACACCGGGGAGCTGTTTTTT. Encoded protein: CASSQVASGNTGELFF.

The chain joins TRBV20-1 to TRBJ1-1; D call uncertain. The V end lost 4 bases, the J end lost 6 bases, and 9 bases lay between the germline ends. The CDR3 consists of 11 residues. Germline V CDR1 and CDR2: DFQATT, SNEGSKA (reference sequence). CDR3 sequence (DNA): TGCAGTGCTACCGACGGATCTGAAGCTTTCTTT. Its protein product is CSATDGSEAFF.

The rearrangement joins TRBV7-9 to TRBJ2-5; D ambiguous. The germline V gene has CDR1 SEHNR and CDR2 FQNEAQ (reference sequence). V lost 0 bases and J 3 bases, leaving 8 bases between the germline ends. The CDR3 covers 14 residues. The CDR3 sequence: CASSLATYKETQYF. As DNA, the CDR3 is TGTGCCAGCAGCTTAGCTACCTATAAAGAGACCCAGTACTTC.

V usage is TRBV6-1 and J usage is TRBJ2-6; D is ambiguous. Trimming took off 6 bases at V and 0 bases at J, with 9 bases between the two ends. Germline CDR1 is MNHNS and CDR2 is SASEGT. This CDR3 comprises 15 residues. The CDR3 coding sequence is TGTGCCAGCAGAGGTTGGGGCTCTGGGGCCAACGTCCTGACTTTC. Translated: CASRGWGSGANVLTF.